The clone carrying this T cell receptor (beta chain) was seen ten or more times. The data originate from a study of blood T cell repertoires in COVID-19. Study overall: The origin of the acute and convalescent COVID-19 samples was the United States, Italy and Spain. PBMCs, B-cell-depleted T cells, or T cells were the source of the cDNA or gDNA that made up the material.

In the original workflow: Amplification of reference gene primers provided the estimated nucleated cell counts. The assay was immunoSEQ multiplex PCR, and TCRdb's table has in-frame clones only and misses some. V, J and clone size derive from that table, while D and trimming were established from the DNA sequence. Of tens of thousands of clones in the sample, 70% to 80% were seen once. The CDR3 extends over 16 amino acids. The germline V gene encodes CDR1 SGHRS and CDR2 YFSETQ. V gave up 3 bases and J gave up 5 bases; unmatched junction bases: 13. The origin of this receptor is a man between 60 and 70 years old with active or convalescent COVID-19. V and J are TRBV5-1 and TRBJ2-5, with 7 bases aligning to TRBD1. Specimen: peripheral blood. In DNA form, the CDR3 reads TGCGCCAGCAGCTCCCACCGGGACAGATCCCGGGAGACCCAGTACTTC. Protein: CASSSHRDRSRETQYF.